This T cell receptor beta chain was identified during a study of vaccination and CD4 T cells after COVID-19. Overall study context: The convalescent population consisted of six males and four females, two of whom were of Hispanic ethnicity.

With 0 bases removed from V and 6 bases from J, the gap between germline ends came to 6 bases. The CDR3 runs 13 residues. Germline-derived CDR1 and CDR2 are LGHNA and YNFKEQ. This clonotype was observed a few times. Antigen unknown. Notes on the study in general: It was observed that, in convalescent patients, a median 86.3% of reactive clones arose only post-vaccination.

Treatment in this sample: approximately 9-day PBMC culture with coronavirus spike peptide pools or control peptides (ViraFEST assay). ViraFEST expanded antigen-specific T cells with peptide pools, then sequenced TCRs. The Oncomine TCR Beta short-read assay was applied to DNA of cultured CD4+ T cells. Genomic DNA from cultured CD4+ T cells was extracted. TCRdb independently ran MiXCR on the PCR reads; one entry per CDR3 protein. Of about 16,000 distinct CDR3 sequences in the sample, about 56% were seen once. Sequenced here: CD4+ T cells from blood, cultured in vitro, sampled before SARS-CoV-2 vaccination. The sequence came from a human donor who had recovered from COVID-19. V gene TRBV4-2 combines with J gene TRBJ1-5; D is unclear. CDR3 DNA sequence: TGTGCCAGCAGCCAAGAGGGCAGTCAGCCCCAGCATTTT. It specifies CASSQEGSQPQHF.